This TCR beta chain is drawn from a study of beta chain features in type 1 diabetes. Notes on the study in general: Type 1 diabetes patients had moderately but significantly shorter TCRB CDR3s in all four CD4+ subsets. When cDNA is sequenced, cells with high TCR expression could be over-represented.

With V trimmed by 4 bases and J by 1 base, 7 bases remained unmatched. Germline V lookup: CDR1 SGHRS, CDR2 YFSETQ. The CDR3 is 15 residues long. Every isolated RNA sample was fully reverse transcribed, so sequencing captured expressed TCRB transcripts. Some clones are missing from TCRdb's copy, which holds only in-frame ones; the method was immunoSEQ multiplex PCR. The table shows around 240,000 clones, with over 8.5% occurring only once. This clone was counted only a few times. Antigen specificity is unknown. The chain has TRBV5-1 and TRBJ1-1; 7 bases line up with TRBD1. What was sequenced was naive CD4+ T cells from blood. This receptor was identified in a woman between 18 and 29 years old in good health. This CDR3 reads CASSNLTGRNTEAFF. The DNA of the CDR3 is TGCGCCAGCAGCAACTTGACAGGGCGGAACACTGAAGCTTTCTTT.